This T cell receptor beta chain was documented in a study of blood T cell repertoires in COVID-19. Study in general: The United States, Italy and Spain were the sources of the acute and convalescent COVID-19 samples. Nucleic acid was either cDNA or gDNA, and it came from T cells, B-cell-depleted T cells, or PBMCs.

Sample share makes this clone medium-sized. Methods used by the authors: Counts of nucleated cells, estimated from reference gene primer amplification, were obtained. Only in-frame clones appear in the TCRdb table, and some are missing; sequencing was by immunoSEQ multiplex PCR. V and J calls and clone size follow that table, whereas D and trimming were derived from the DNA. The data show 59,000 or so clones, with 79% seen just once and approximately 3.8% held by the top ten. V lost 8 bases and J lost 5; bases outside the gene matches: 4. Germline loops: CDR1 SNHLY, CDR2 FYNNEI. CDR3 length: 12 residues.

The receptor was derived from a man aged 60 to 69 with acute or convalescent COVID-19. The sequenced sample consisted of peripheral blood. The chain employs TRBV2 and TRBJ2-7, with 9 bases aligning to TRBD1. The CDR3: CASRDRGNEQYF. The DNA for the CDR3 is TGTGCCAGCCGCGACAGGGGGAACGAGCAGTACTTC.